The T cell receptor (beta chain) under discussion was sequenced for a study of blood T cell repertoires in COVID-19. Study-wide background: From the United States, Italy and Spain came samples of acute and convalescent COVID-19. T cells, B-cell-depleted T cells, or PBMCs supplied cDNA or gDNA.

Original processing methods: Estimation of nucleated cell counts relied on the amplification of reference gene primers. Here immunoSEQ multiplex PCR was the method, and the copy in TCRdb shows in-frame clones only, minus some. V and J calls plus clone size are reproduced from that table; the DNA served to infer D and trimming. Altogether 150,000 to 160,000 clones are present, 75% to 90% being singletons, with the ten largest covering roughly 15%. From germline, CDR1 is ENHRY and CDR2 SYGVKD. This CDR3 region has 13 residues. Deletions cut 7 bases from V and 1 base from J, with 8 bases between. V gene TRBV10-3 combines with J gene TRBJ1-3; a weak D match, TRBD1 (6 bases). Sequencing was performed on peripheral blood. The clonotype comes from a woman in her forties with acute or convalescent COVID-19. The CDR3 spells CAINQGSGNTIYF. The DNA of the CDR3 is TGTGCCATCAACCAGGGGTCTGGAAACACCATATATTTT.